These T cell receptor beta chains were read from a single sample in a study of vaccination and CD4 T cells after COVID-19. No antigen has been assigned to these receptors. Each CDR3 protein gets one entry after TCRdb re-called the PCR reads with MiXCR. The sample contains around 12,000 distinct CDR3 sequences, 41% of which appear only once. The material sequenced was CD4+ T cells from blood, cultured in vitro, taken after SARS-CoV-2 vaccination. These receptors all come from a human donor who had recovered from COVID-19. CDR3s include the opening cysteine and the closing phenylalanine or tryptophan. Each record gives: V gene, D gene, clone size, J gene, CDR3 protein, CDR3 DNA. The D gene is left open where the match is weak. Some rows mark clone size as missing; the rest say once, few, many or name a class of expanded clone.

>TRBV24-1|NA|medium-sized|TRBJ1-5
CATSVAGYNQPQHF
TGTGCCACCAGTGTAGCAGGGTACAATCAGCCCCAGCATTTT
>TRBV6-5|TRBD1|NA|TRBJ2-7
CASSYAREGTGLDEQYF
TGTGCCAGCAGTTACGCCCGGGAAGGGACAGGCCTCGACGAGCAGTACTTC
>TRBV19|NA|NA|TRBJ1-4
CASSMDRGEKLFF
TGTGCCAGTAGTATGGATCGAGGCGAAAAACTGTTTTTT
>TRBV20-1|NA|few|TRBJ1-2
CSARPVQRDGYTF
TGCAGTGCTAGGCCAGTTCAGCGAGATGGCTACACCTTC
>TRBV6-2/TRBV6-3|NA|few|TRBJ1-1
CASSYAAWTEAFF
TGTGCCAGCAGTTATGCGGCGTGGACTGAAGCTTTCTTT
>TRBV6-1|TRBD2|NA|TRBJ2-7
CASRGVGGSYEQYF
TGTGCCAGCCGGGGGGTCGGAGGCTCCTACGAGCAGTACTTC
>TRBV2|NA|few|TRBJ1-1
CASSVRGVLTEAFF
TGTGCCAGCAGTGTGAGGGGGGTTTTAACTGAAGCTTTCTTT
>TRBV2|TRBD2|NA|TRBJ2-2
CASSVGGGNTGELFF
TGTGCCAGCAGCGTCGGGGGGGGGAACACCGGGGAGCTGTTTTTT
>TRBV5-1|NA|NA|TRBJ2-3
CASSLGATQYF
TGCGCCAGCAGCTTGGGAGCTACGCAGTATTTT
>TRBV6-1|TRBD1|NA|TRBJ2-7
CASRGGQGASYEQYF
TGTGCCAGCAGGGGGGGACAGGGGGCCTCCTACGAGCAGTACTTC
>TRBV19|NA|few|TRBJ1-2
CASSMAVRDYGYTF
TGTGCCAGTAGTATGGCCGTCAGGGACTATGGCTACACCTTC
>TRBV20-1|TRBD2|NA|TRBJ2-7
CSARAKVLAGVIPAPYF
TGCAGTGCCCGAGCAAAAGTACTAGCGGGAGTAATCCCTGCCCCGTACTTC
>TRBV7-9|TRBD1|NA|TRBJ2-7
CASSLDGTGNYEQYF
TGTGCCAGCAGCTTAGATGGGACAGGGAACTACGAGCAGTACTTC
>TRBV7-2|NA|NA|TRBJ2-7
CASSDGSPPYEQYF
TGTGCCAGCAGCGACGGGAGCCCCCCCTACGAGCAGTACTTC
>TRBV11-3|NA|NA|TRBJ2-2
CASSLVREGGELFF
TGTGCCAGCAGCTTAGTGAGGGAAGGCGGGGAGCTGTTTTTT
>TRBV28|NA|NA|TRBJ1-5
CASSSGDGLGLKPQHF
TGTGCCAGCAGTTCTGGGGACGGGCTAGGGTTGAAGCCCCAGCATTTT
>TRBV11-3|NA|NA|TRBJ2-7
CASSLRGPGSYEQYF
TGTGCCAGCAGCTTACGGGGGCCGGGATCCTACGAGCAGTACTTC
>TRBV6-5|NA|NA|TRBJ2-7
CASSYSWTDYEQYF
TGTGCCAGCAGTTACTCTTGGACAGATTACGAGCAGTACTTC
>TRBV6-1|NA|NA|TRBJ2-1
CASQDRFSNEQFF
TGTGCCAGCCAGGACAGATTTTCCAATGAGCAGTTCTTC
>TRBV7-2|NA|NA|TRBJ1-1
CASSLAGGYAEAFF
TGTGCCAGCAGCTTAGCGGGGGGTTACGCTGAAGCTTTCTTT
>TRBV19|NA|NA|TRBJ2-5
CASSIVGREAVKRETQYF
TGTGCCAGTAGTATAGTGGGAAGGGAAGCGGTCAAGCGTGAGACCCAGTACTTC
>TRBV12-3/TRBV12-4|NA|NA|TRBJ1-1
CASSASRGRNTEAFF
TGTGCCAGCAGTGCAAGCCGTGGACGGAACACTGAAGCTTTCTTT
>TRBV19|TRBD1|once|TRBJ2-3
CASSTRTGSTDTQYF
TGTGCCAGTAGTACAAGGACAGGGTCCACAGATACGCAGTATTTT
>TRBV12-3/TRBV12-4|NA|NA|TRBJ1-6
CASSLAGADRNSPLHF
TGTGCCAGCAGTTTAGCAGGGGCAGACCGAAATTCACCCCTCCACTTT
>TRBV19|NA|NA|TRBJ2-7
CASSILAGLEDEQYF
TGTGCCAGTAGTATCCTCGCGGGATTGGAGGACGAGCAGTACTTC
>TRBV11-2|NA|NA|TRBJ2-7
CASSLTYEQYF
TGTGCCAGCAGCTTAACCTACGAGCAGTACTTC
>TRBV20-1|NA|NA|TRBJ1-5
CSASSGNSNQPQHF
TGCAGTGCTAGTAGTGGTAATAGCAATCAGCCCCAGCATTTT
>TRBV5-4|NA|NA|TRBJ2-7
CASSTYREANYEQYF
TGTGCCAGCAGCACCTACAGGGAAGCTAACTACGAGCAGTACTTC
>TRBV6-5|TRBD2|NA|TRBJ2-1
CASSYTSGAYNEQFF
TGTGCCAGCAGTTATACTAGCGGGGCCTACAATGAGCAGTTCTTC
>TRBV11-3|NA|NA|TRBJ1-3
CASSLAGHSGNTIYF
TGTGCCAGCAGCTTGGCAGGACACTCTGGAAACACCATATATTTT
>TRBV24-1|TRBD2|NA|TRBJ2-1
CATSDAPSGRFYNEQFF
TGTGCCACCAGTGACGCCCCTAGCGGGAGGTTCTACAATGAGCAGTTCTTC
>TRBV5-1|TRBD1|NA|TRBJ1-1
CASSLGTGPGGTEAFF
TGCGCCAGCAGCTTGGGGACAGGGCCTGGGGGCACTGAAGCTTTCTTT
>TRBV19|NA|once|TRBJ2-6
CASSSIRSSGANVLTF
TGTGCCAGTAGTTCGATACGGAGCTCTGGGGCCAACGTCCTGACTTTC